This T cell receptor beta chain appears in the sequencing data of a study of shared clonotypes between healthy human individuals. The assay was run at deep level. The table came from immunoSEQ multiplex PCR; TCRdb's copy has only in-frame clones and leaves some out. The sample consists of some 1,400,000 clones, around 97% of them appearing once. Deletions cut 5 bases from V and 4 bases from J, with 15 bases between. The CDR3 is 14 amino acids. CDR1 is SGHKS, CDR2 YYEKEE, per germline (reference sequence). This chain connects TRBV5-5 to TRBJ1-2; D possibly corresponds to TRBD1 (5 bases). The source of this sequence is a young man in good health. Sequenced material: naive CD4+ T cells sorted from blood. The subset here: CD45RA+ positively selected. The CDR3 here is CASRNRQSSYGYTF. The CDR3 region has the DNA TGTGCCAGCAGGAACAGACAGTCATCCTATGGCTACACCTTC.